Described below is a single T cell receptor beta chain sequence and its context. The antigen is not known. Trimming left V 6 bases short and J 7 bases short, with 15 bases between. The CDR3 has 13 residues. Germline-derived CDR1 and CDR2 are MNHEY and SVGAGI. Sequenced by immunoSEQ multiplex PCR; TCRdb stores in-frame clones only, minus some. The data hold about 2.3 million clones, with over 85% observed a single time. This sample was included in a study of shared clonotypes between healthy human individuals. Overall study: Researchers assigned three CD4 naive, three CD4 memory, two CD8 naive and one CD8 memory plate to each donor.

General study results and limits: Some clonotypes were shared by all four sorted-subset donors, while others were not shared. The non-shared ones had lower generation probabilities than the shared ones. Relative to memory subsets, naive subsets generally showed larger estimated richness. Of the naive CD4 clonotypes, around 5.2% were shared across several donors.

Sequenced material: naive CD4+ T cells from PBMCs. The subset: CD45RA+ positively selected. This receptor was taken from a man younger than 30 in good health. Some clones in this sample may be carry-over from other donors' samples. The chain uses TRBV6-5 and TRBJ1-2, with TRBD1 as a possible D gene (5 bases). CDR3 in amino acids: CASSLISGSGYTF. Written as DNA, the CDR3 is TGTGCCAGCAGCCTTATATCAGGGTCTGGCTACACCTTC.